The clone carrying this T cell receptor (beta chain) has at least ten counts. Its cognate antigen is unknown. These data come from a study of naive and memory T cell subsets. Two oligonucleotides, mixed equimolar, formed the beta constant-region primer covering TRBC1 and TRBC2. TCRdb reprocessed the UMI-ligation and nested PCR reads via MiXCR and lists one record per CDR3 protein. The repertoire consists of about 85,000 distinct CDR3 sequences, with around 14% occurring once and the leading ten covering roughly 0.9%. Notes on the study in general: Gini index rose across naive, CM, EM and EMRA in CD4 and CD8. Activation and differentiation may alter RNA-based TCR counts.

V was pared by 5 bases and J by 0 bases, with 7 bases between. The CDR3 has 12 residues. Germline loops: CDR1 DFQATT, CDR2 SNEGSKA (reference sequence). Sequential positive selection took CD4 T cells first, then CD8 T cells. Sequenced: central memory CD4+ T cells from blood. This TCR was sampled from a human donor in good health. V usage is TRBV20-1 and J usage is TRBJ1-1, with D perhaps TRBD1 (5 bases). The chain's CDR3 is CSARTLNTEAFF. The CDR3 DNA reads TGCAGTGCTCGGACATTGAACACTGAAGCTTTCTTT.